Described below is a single TCR beta chain sequence and its context. Its antigen is not identified. In the naive CD8 group, cells lacked CD45RO and were positively selected for CCR7, so terminally differentiated effector memory CD45RA+ cells were left out. Healthy adults negative for HIV, lacking recent acute infections or vaccinations, served as donors. The CDR3 spans 19 residues. CDR1 and CDR2 from the germline V gene are MDHEN and SYDVKM. V was shortened by 4 bases and J by 0 bases, with 24 bases between the two germline ends. This entry is derived from a study of shared clonotypes between healthy human individuals. Study-wide findings and caveats: Researchers sampled blood only, noting tissue repertoires likely differ. The study's rarefaction showed incomplete sorted-subset sequencing despite large depth.

Sorted-subset replicate PCRs used 150 to 250 ng of genomic DNA. This amount corresponded to approximately 30,000 T cell genomes. Sequencing was performed with immunoSEQ multiplex PCR; in TCRdb, only in-frame clones are kept and a portion is missing. The sample lists roughly 2.1 million clones, under 95% occurring once. The receptor's source is a man between 18 and 35 years old in good health. Some clones in this sample may be carry-over from other donors' samples. The V gene is TRBV28, the J gene TRBJ1-2, with a weak D call TRBD1 (5 bases). Sequenced: naive CD8+ T cells from PBMCs. The CDR3 sequence is CASSSSAGTRSYPNYGYTF. CDR3 DNA: TGTGCCAGCAGTTCGTCCGCCGGGACGAGAAGCTACCCTAACTATGGCTACACCTTC.